Here is one T cell receptor (beta chain) with its context. These data come from a study of blood T cell repertoires in COVID-19. Turning to the study itself: Both acute and convalescent COVID-19 samples were obtained from the United States, Italy and Spain. The analysed material was cDNA or gDNA that came from T cells, B-cell-depleted T cells, or PBMCs.

Authors' data handling: Cell counts per sample came from amplifying reference gene primers. Generated by immunoSEQ multiplex PCR, the TCRdb table keeps only in-frame clones and is missing some. That table furnishes V, J and clone size, whereas the DNA furnished D and trimming. The sample has about 89,000 clones; over 70% are singletons. Germline V gives CDR1 SGHRS, CDR2 YFSETQ. The CDR3 totals 15 residues. V was shortened by 0 bases and J by 2 bases, with 10 bases between the two germline ends. Sequenced: peripheral blood. This chain connects TRBV5-1 to TRBJ2-3, with D possibly being TRBD2 (7 bases). The origin of this receptor is a woman older than 75 with acute or convalescent COVID-19. The CDR3 sequence: CASSLAGGFTDTQYF. The CDR3 region has the DNA TGCGCCAGCAGCTTGGCGGGGGGCTTCACAGATACGCAGTATTTT. The whole variable domain, remainder taken from reference TRBV5-1 and TRBJ2-3, is KAGVTQTPRYLIKTRGQQVTLSCSPISGHRSVSWYQQTPGQGLQFLFEYFSETQRNKGNFPGRFSGRQFSNSRSEMNVSTLELGDSALYLCASSLAGGFTDTQYFGPGTRLTVL.